These T cell receptor beta chains were read from a single sample in a study of CXCR3-negative and CXCR3-positive naive CD8 T cells. From the 5' RACE reads, TCRdb lists one entry per CDR3 protein and no DNA. The table gives roughly 130,000 distinct CDR3 sequences; the top ten clones make up about 0.54% of it. Sequencing input: naive CXCR3+ CD8+ T cells from blood. These receptors all stem from a human donor in good health. Some clones in this sample may be carry-over from other donors' samples. Both conserved end residues are part of each CDR3. Each record gives: V gene, J gene, CDR3 protein.

v_gene: TRBV30; j_gene: TRBJ1-1; CDR3aa: CAWSVGGNTEAFF
v_gene: TRBV7-6; j_gene: TRBJ1-1; CDR3aa: CASSPRTGELTEAFF
v_gene: TRBV3-1; j_gene: TRBJ2-7; CDR3aa: CASSQGTGYEQYF
v_gene: TRBV12-3/TRBV12-4; j_gene: TRBJ1-1; CDR3aa: CASSLVGQGTEAFF
v_gene: TRBV6-5; j_gene: TRBJ2-5; CDR3aa: CASSLGGQETQYF
v_gene: TRBV11-3; j_gene: TRBJ2-1; CDR3aa: CASSPLSGGAKNEQFF
v_gene: TRBV4-1; j_gene: TRBJ2-7; CDR3aa: CGSSQDTRSAYEQYF
v_gene: TRBV20-1; j_gene: TRBJ1-5; CDR3aa: CSARDVLRARSNQPQHF
v_gene: TRBV28; j_gene: TRBJ2-1; CDR3aa: CASSLWGGEQFF
v_gene: TRBV5-1; j_gene: TRBJ2-5; CDR3aa: CASSLEGGRSKGQETQYF
v_gene: TRBV29-1; j_gene: TRBJ2-5; CDR3aa: CSVGTSGGLTTQYF
v_gene: TRBV5-4; j_gene: TRBJ1-1; CDR3aa: CASSSAGPLEAFF
v_gene: TRBV7-9; j_gene: TRBJ2-7; CDR3aa: CASEGQGPTYEQYF
v_gene: TRBV29-1; j_gene: TRBJ1-2; CDR3aa: CSVVEPKGDGYAF
v_gene: TRBV4-1; j_gene: TRBJ1-2; CDR3aa: CASSQDLGGALGGYTF
v_gene: TRBV6-2/TRBV6-3; j_gene: TRBJ1-5; CDR3aa: CASSYAGNNQPQHF
v_gene: TRBV19; j_gene: TRBJ2-5; CDR3aa: CASSIDVEETQYF
v_gene: TRBV5-1; j_gene: TRBJ2-1; CDR3aa: CASSYSTAAGSYNEQFF
v_gene: TRBV20-1; j_gene: TRBJ1-1; CDR3aa: CSAPVNDLNTEAFF
v_gene: TRBV5-1; j_gene: TRBJ2-2; CDR3aa: CASSLNPGATFEELFF
v_gene: TRBV12-3/TRBV12-4; j_gene: TRBJ2-3; CDR3aa: CASSGLAPTDTQYF
v_gene: TRBV28; j_gene: TRBJ2-1; CDR3aa: CASNQEGTSGSNEQFF
v_gene: TRBV20-1; j_gene: TRBJ1-2; CDR3aa: CSARDWTSYGYTF
v_gene: TRBV11-2; j_gene: TRBJ1-1; CDR3aa: CASSLYNTEAFF
v_gene: TRBV12-5; j_gene: TRBJ1-2; CDR3aa: CASGFAGPYGYTF
v_gene: TRBV7-9; j_gene: TRBJ2-7; CDR3aa: CASSSPPYEQYF
v_gene: TRBV10-3; j_gene: TRBJ2-4; CDR3aa: CAISDEPKNIQYF
v_gene: TRBV20-1; j_gene: TRBJ2-1; CDR3aa: CSARERDRDYNEQFF
v_gene: TRBV7-9; j_gene: TRBJ1-2; CDR3aa: CASSSRVLSNGYTF
v_gene: TRBV6-5; j_gene: TRBJ1-1; CDR3aa: CASSSTLGTEAFF
v_gene: TRBV15; j_gene: TRBJ2-1; CDR3aa: CATSSPSVNSYNEQFF
v_gene: TRBV7-9; j_gene: TRBJ2-3; CDR3aa: CAALGAVSDTQYF
v_gene: TRBV29-1; j_gene: TRBJ2-1; CDR3aa: CSVDVPSGLDNEQFF
v_gene: TRBV28; j_gene: TRBJ2-3; CDR3aa: CASSWTGADTQYF
v_gene: TRBV5-1; j_gene: TRBJ2-6; CDR3aa: CASSVSTSGANVLTF
v_gene: TRBV5-1; j_gene: TRBJ2-3; CDR3aa: CASSFGGTDTQYF
v_gene: TRBV29-1; j_gene: TRBJ2-7; CDR3aa: CAVGGNYEQYF
v_gene: TRBV20-1; j_gene: TRBJ2-7; CDR3aa: CSATAHLTAEVSYEQYF
v_gene: TRBV4-2; j_gene: TRBJ2-3; CDR3aa: CASSLRGPETDTQYF
v_gene: TRBV19; j_gene: TRBJ2-1; CDR3aa: CASSIGIYNEQFF
v_gene: TRBV28; j_gene: TRBJ2-7; CDR3aa: CASSLEQGPYEQYF
v_gene: TRBV5-6; j_gene: TRBJ2-7; CDR3aa: CASSGERDGPYEQYF